This TCR beta chain stems from a study of shared clonotypes between healthy human individuals. Clones were read by immunoSEQ multiplex PCR, and TCRdb kept only the in-frame ones, dropping some. Among 650,000 to 700,000 clones listed, less than 95% were seen once. Study findings and constraints: Blood alone was sampled, and tissue repertoires likely differ. The rarefaction results pointed to incomplete sorted-subset sequencing despite large depth.

The germline V gene encodes CDR1 GTSNPN and CDR2 SVGIG (reference sequence). The CDR3 is made up of 13 amino acids. Trimming removed 3 bases at V and 1 base at J, with 8 bases between. As for this clone: The target antigen is unknown.

The receptor was isolated from a man younger than 30 in good health. Some clones in this sample may be carry-over from other donors' samples. Sequencing was performed on memory CD8+ T cells from PBMCs. Subset meaning: CD45RO+ cells pooled with CCR7-negative TemRA cells. The chain links TRBV30 to TRBJ2-3, with no clear D. The CDR3 DNA reads TGTGCCTGGAGCGCGACTCGCACAGATACGCAGTATTTT. Protein product: CAWSATRTDTQYF. The entire variable domain, with the rest obtained from reference TRBV30 and TRBJ2-3, is as follows: SQTIHQWPATLVQPVGSPLSLECTVEGTSNPNLYWYRQAAGRGLQLLFYSVGIGQISSEVPQNLSASRPQDRQFILSSKKLLLSDSGFYLCAWSATRTDTQYFGPGTRLTVL.